The entry below describes one TCR beta chain. Its cognate antigen is unknown. This entry comes from a study of cytomegalovirus exposure and HLA in healthy donors. In the study overall: Early released data comprised around 80 million unique TCRs from HLA-typed donors. Among the approximately 400 genotyped donors, over 70% were placed in the Caucasian-associated ancestry cluster. Study results and limitations: In a later analysis, about 17,000 TCR beta sequences were associated with HLA alleles at 0.05 false discovery rate. In all likelihood, a cluster of highly shared sequence variants was a sequencing artifact.

The PCR was carried out with 60 Vbeta primers and 13 Jbeta primers. Only in-frame clones appear in the TCRdb table, and some are missing; sequencing was by immunoSEQ multiplex PCR. The sample gives more than 140,000 clones, nearly 80% of which show up once; 0.55% to 0.8% is in the top ten. Germline loops: CDR1 SGHRS, CDR2 YFSETQ. Trimming pared 4 bases from V and 3 bases from J, leaving 14 bases between. This CDR3 spans 16 amino acids. Sequences were obtained from PBMCs. The gene calls are TRBV5-1 and TRBJ2-6; a weak D match, TRBD1 (6 bases). This sequence was found in a male donor in good health and CMV-seronegative. CDR3 region: CASSPPGVGGANVLTF. For the CDR3, the DNA is TGCGCCAGCAGCCCCCCAGGGGTAGGTGGGGCCAACGTCCTGACTTTC. Together with reference TRBV5-1 and TRBJ2-6, the CDR3 gives the full variable domain: KAGVTQTPRYLIKTRGQQVTLSCSPISGHRSVSWYQQTPGQGLQFLFEYFSETQRNKGNFPGRFSGRQFSNSRSEMNVSTLELGDSALYLCASSPPGVGGANVLTFGAGSRLTVL.